This TCR beta chain was sequenced during a study of T cells in Graves' hyperthyroidism and ophthalmopathy. Clinical symptoms, serum thyroxine, TRAb, thyroid ultrasound and orbital computed tomography informed diagnoses. When hyperthyroidism was first diagnosed, the blood sample was taken, preceding any ophthalmopathy symptoms. The germline CDR1 and CDR2 sequences are SGHRS and YFSETQ. Trimming removed 4 bases at V and 5 bases at J, with 7 bases between. This CDR3 spans 11 amino acids. This clonotype was observed a handful of times. TCR beta CDR3 regions were amplified from RNA transcripts. A set of HTBI primers served as the primers for a first-round RT-PCR of the TCR CDR3. TCRdb independently ran MiXCR on the multiplex PCR reads; one entry per CDR3 protein. The profile shows over 250,000 distinct CDR3 sequences, less than 30% of them singletons.

The rearrangement links TRBV5-1 to TRBJ2-7; D gene uncertain. Sequencing was carried out using blood. The source is a man in his forties with Graves' hyperthyroidism that later progressed to Graves' ophthalmopathy. The CDR3 reads CASSDTHEQYF. CDR3 sequence (DNA): TGCGCCAGCAGCGATACCCACGAGCAGTACTTC. The full variable domain, its missing parts supplied by reference TRBV5-1 and TRBJ2-7, is KAGVTQTPRYLIKTRGQQVTLSCSPISGHRSVSWYQQTPGQGLQFLFEYFSETQRNKGNFPGRFSGRQFSNSRSEMNVSTLELGDSALYLCASSDTHEQYFGPGTRLTVT.